One sample yielded the 5 T cell receptor beta chains listed below, sequenced in a study of metastatic and nonmetastatic thyroid tumors. Thyroid surgery had not been preceded by any treatment in any patient. TCRdb re-called the PCR reads via MiXCR. The sample consists of some 28,000 clones, less than 4% of them appearing once. Sequenced input: blood. The receptor set was obtained from a male donor with papillary thyroid cancer or a benign thyroid nodule (not recorded which). Some clones in this sample may be carry-over from other donors' samples.

This clone is deemed medium-sized. This chain uses TRBV6-1 with TRBJ2-7; 12 bases agree with TRBD2. After removal of 6 bases from V and 0 bases from J, the junction contained 3 bases not matched to a gene. This CDR3 contains 15 residues. From germline, CDR1 is MNHNS and CDR2 SASEGT. DNA of the CDR3: TGTGCCAGCAGAGAACTAGCGGGAGGCTCCTACGAGCAGTACTTC. Protein: CASRELAGGSYEQYF.

This chain uses TRBV6-9 with TRBJ2-3, with TRBD1 matching 9 bases. The CDR3 is made up of 15 amino acids. The germline CDR1 and CDR2 sequences are MNHGY and SVAAGI. J lost 4 bases, V lost 3 bases, and 5 bases had no gene match. CDR3 in amino acids: CASSYRTGVADTQYF. In DNA form, the CDR3 reads TGTGCCAGCAGTTACCGGACAGGGGTCGCAGATACGCAGTATTTT.

This clone appeared many times. The rearrangement links TRBV29-1 to TRBJ2-3; 7 bases agree with TRBD2. Germline V gene data show CDR1 as SQVTM and CDR2 as ANQGSEA. CDR3 length equals 12 residues. The trim removed 4 bases at V and 5 bases at J, leaving 3 bases unmatched. The CDR3 nucleotides are TGCAGCGTTGGGGCTAGCGGAGATACGCAGTATTTT. It translates to CSVGASGDTQYF.

This clone appeared many times. Its ends do not fully match the called genes, so a read error is possible. The rearrangement joins TRBV7-9 to TRBJ2-1, with D tentatively TRBD1 (6 bases). CDR1 is SEHNR, CDR2 FQNEAQ, per germline (reference sequence). The CDR3 totals 11 residues. DNA for the CDR3: TGTGCCAGCAGCTTCTCCGGGACATCAGTCTTC. The encoded protein is CASSFSGTSVF.

This clone has only a few counts. The chain couples TRBV20-1 to TRBJ1-6; weak D call: TRBD1 (5 bases). Between the trimmed V and J ends, which lost 5 bases and 5 bases, there was a span of 16 bases. Germline lookup yields CDR1 DFQATT and CDR2 SNEGSKA (reference sequence). This CDR3 has 15 amino acids. Here the CDR3 reads CSARTRGNDNSPLHF. The DNA of the CDR3 is TGCAGTGCTCGGACCCGGGGCAATGATAATTCACCCCTCCACTTT.